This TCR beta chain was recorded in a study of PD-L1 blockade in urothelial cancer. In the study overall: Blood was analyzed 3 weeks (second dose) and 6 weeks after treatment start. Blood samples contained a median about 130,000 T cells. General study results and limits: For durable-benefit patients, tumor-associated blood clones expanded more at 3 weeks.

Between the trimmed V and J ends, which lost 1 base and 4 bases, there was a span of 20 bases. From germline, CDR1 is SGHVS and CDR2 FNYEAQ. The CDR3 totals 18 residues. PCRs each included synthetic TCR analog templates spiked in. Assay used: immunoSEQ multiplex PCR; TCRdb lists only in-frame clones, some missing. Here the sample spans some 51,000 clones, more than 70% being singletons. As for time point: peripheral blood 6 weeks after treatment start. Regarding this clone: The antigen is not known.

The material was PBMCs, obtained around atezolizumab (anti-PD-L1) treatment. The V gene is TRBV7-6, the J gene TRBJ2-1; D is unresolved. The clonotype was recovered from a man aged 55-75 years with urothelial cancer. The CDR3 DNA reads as TGTGCCAGCAGCTTAGAATCGGCAAGACCTACGGGTTACAATGAGCAGTTCTTC. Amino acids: CASSLESARPTGYNEQFF.